The 9 T cell receptor beta chains presented below share a single source sample, sequenced in a study of T cells expressing NK-cell markers. From the 5' RACE reads, TCRdb lists one entry per CDR3 protein and no DNA. Its table records more than 250,000 distinct CDR3 sequences. The sequencing input was blood T cells: a sorted CD56 or NKG2C T cell subset, CD4+ or CD8+ T cells, or bulk PBMC T cells (not recorded which). These receptors were obtained from a man between 18 and 35 years old in good health.

V gene TRBV10-3 combines with J gene TRBJ2-3; TCRdb reports TRBD2, a call that lacks DNA to check it against. Per the germline V gene, CDR1 is ENHRY and CDR2 is SYGVKD. This CDR3 is 17 amino acids long. CDR3 amino acids: CAITRRVGAGSTDTQYF.

The CDR3 loop is CASSPLGGLSDTQYF. The V gene is TRBV7-3, the J gene TRBJ2-3; TCRdb indicates TRBD1, and absent DNA this call remains unverified. CDR3 length: 15 amino acids. The germline gives CDR1 SGHTA, CDR2 FQGTGA.

The chain uses TRBV7-9 and TRBJ1-1. The CDR3 is 11 amino acids. Germline CDR1 is SEHNR and CDR2 is FQNEAQ (reference sequence). The CDR3 here is CASVRNTEAFF.

The gene calls are TRBV6-1 and TRBJ1-4; TCRdb outputs TRBD1, but without DNA this stays unchecked. Germline assignment: CDR1 MNHNS and CDR2 SASEGT. The CDR3 has 13 residues. CDR3 loop: CASRRTVDEKLFF.

V is TRBV5-1 and J is TRBJ2-1; TCRdb indicates TRBD2, and absent DNA this call remains unverified. The CDR3 spans 14 residues. The germline V gene has CDR1 SGHRS and CDR2 YFSETQ. CDR3 protein: CASSEATSINEQFF.

This chain uses TRBV27 with TRBJ2-1; the D call from TCRdb, TRBD1, cannot be confirmed without DNA. The CDR3 is 15 residues long. Germline V gene sequence: CDR1 MNHEY, CDR2 SMNVEV (reference sequence). The CDR3 is CASSLRDRPYNEQFF.

V gene TRBV6-1 combines with J gene TRBJ2-2; TCRdb picks TRBD1, but there is no DNA to check that call. Per germline, CDR1 MNHNS and CDR2 SASEGT. The CDR3 length is 15 residues. CDR3: CASTTFGLGDGELFF.

The V call is TRBV3-1, the J call TRBJ2-2; with no DNA, the TCRdb D assignment of TRBD2 cannot be verified. This CDR3 spans 15 amino acids. Germline CDR1 is LGHDT and CDR2 is YNNKEL (reference sequence). The CDR3 loop reads CASSPQLAGEGELFF.

The chain uses TRBV11-3 and TRBJ2-1; TCRdb gives TRBD2 as the D gene, but with no DNA this cannot be confirmed. Germline CDR1 is SGHNT and CDR2 is YENEEA. This CDR3 is built from 14 residues. The chain's CDR3 is CASSGLAGGGEQFF.